The entry below describes one T cell receptor (beta chain). This CDR3 is built from 12 residues. Germline V gene lookup returns CDR1 LNHDA and CDR2 SQIVND (reference sequence). The V gene lost 1 base and the J gene lost 7 bases, with 5 bases spanning the gap. This record comes from a study of OX40 agonist ivuxolimab in advanced cancers. Some clones are missing from TCRdb's copy, which holds only in-frame ones; the method was immunoSEQ multiplex PCR. Of around 20,000 clones detected, about two thirds appear once; the ten largest clones hold roughly a fifth. The rearrangement joins TRBV19 to TRBJ2-1, with D maybe TRBD1 (5 bases). This specimen consisted of CD4+ or CD8+ T cells sorted from blood, obtained in a trial of the OX40 agonist ivuxolimab. The sequence came from an adult with an advanced solid tumor such as melanoma, head and neck, liver or kidney cancer. The CDR3, as DNA: TGTGCCAGTAGTATAGCAGGGAATGAGCAGTTCTTC. Its protein product is CASSIAGNEQFF. The full variable domain, its missing parts supplied by reference TRBV19 and TRBJ2-1, is DGGITQSPKYLFRKEGQNVTLSCEQNLNHDAMYWYRQDPGQGLRLIYYSQIVNDFQKGDIAEGYSVSREKKESFPLTVTSAQKNPTAFYLCASSIAGNEQFFGPGTRLTVL.